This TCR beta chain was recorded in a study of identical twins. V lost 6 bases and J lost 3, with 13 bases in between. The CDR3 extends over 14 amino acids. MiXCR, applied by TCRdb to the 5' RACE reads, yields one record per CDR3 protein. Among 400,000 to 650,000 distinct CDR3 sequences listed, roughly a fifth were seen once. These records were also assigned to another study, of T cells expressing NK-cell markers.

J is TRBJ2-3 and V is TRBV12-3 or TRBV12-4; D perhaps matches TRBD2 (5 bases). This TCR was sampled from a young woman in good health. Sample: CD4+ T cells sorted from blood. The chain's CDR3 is CASSRGSLTDTQYF. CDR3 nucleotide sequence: TGTGCCAGCAGCCGGGGATCCCTGACAGATACGCAGTATTTT.